Listed here are 5 T cell receptor beta chains from one sample, sequenced in a study of cytomegalovirus exposure and HLA in healthy donors. 13 Jbeta primers and 60 Vbeta primers were used for the PCR. The data were produced by immunoSEQ multiplex PCR, yet TCRdb's version contains in-frame clones alone and is incomplete. The sample holds roughly 120,000 clones, about 69% seen once. Sequenced sample: PBMCs. Receptors were obtained from a woman aged 18-30 years in good health and CMV-seronegative.

The V call is TRBV6-5, the J call TRBJ2-1; 12 positions agree with TRBD1. Germline V gene lookup returns CDR1 MNHEY and CDR2 SVGAGI. Germline trimming cut 1 base from V and 7 bases from J; bases unmatched to any gene: 2. The CDR3 is made up of 15 amino acids. CDR3 DNA sequence: TGTGCCAGCAGTTACTGGGACAGGGGGCGGAATGAGCAGTTCTTC. Its protein is CASSYWDRGRNEQFF.

The chain has TRBV20-1 and TRBJ2-5, with D unclear. Germline V gene lookup returns CDR1 DFQATT and CDR2 SNEGSKA (reference sequence). The germline V and J ends were trimmed by 0 bases and 3 bases, with 2 bases remaining between them. The CDR3 has 11 amino acids. CDR3 region: CSARDKETQYF. CDR3 bases: TGCAGTGCTAGAGATAAAGAGACCCAGTACTTC.

This clone showed up just a few times. V and J are TRBV13 and TRBJ2-5, with 7 bases matching TRBD1. Looked up from germline, CDR1 is PRHDT and CDR2 is FYEKMQ (reference sequence). J gave up 2 bases and V 2 bases, and 5 bases lay outside the gene matches. The CDR3 is 15 amino acids. The CDR3 DNA reads TGTGCCAGCAGCTTACCGAGACAGGGTCAAGAGACCCAGTACTTC. Translation: CASSLPRQGQETQYF.

There are a few counts of this clone. The chain is built from TRBV19 and TRBJ1-5; 9 nucleotides agree with TRBD1. V was pared by 8 bases and J by 9 bases, with 11 bases of the junction left unmatched. Germline V gives CDR1 LNHDA, CDR2 SQIVND (reference sequence). The CDR3 extends over 14 amino acids. The DNA of the CDR3 is TGTGCCAGTGGAAACAGGGGGCCCCAATCGCCCCAGCATTTT. Amino acid sequence: CASGNRGPQSPQHF.

The V gene is TRBV7-3, the J gene TRBJ2-7, with TRBD1 as a possible D gene (6 bases). This CDR3 contains 14 residues. Trimming cost V 5 bases and J 2 bases, with 13 bases left between them. The V gene's germline CDR1 is SGHTA and CDR2 FQGTGA. CDR3 bases: TGTGCCAGCAGCCCAGGGGCAGGGGCCTACGAGCAGTACTTC. Amino acids: CASSPGAGAYEQYF.